These T cell receptor beta chains were read from a single sample in a study of T cells in Graves' hyperthyroidism and ophthalmopathy. Via MiXCR, TCRdb re-called the multiplex PCR reads, giving one row per CDR3 protein. The table includes around 690,000 distinct CDR3 sequences, around 21% detected once. Sample: blood. All receptors come from a man aged 30-40 years with Graves' ophthalmopathy. The CDR3 runs from the conserved cysteine through the conserved F or W. D genes are given only for firm matches. Rows may omit the clone size; those that give it use once, few, many or a size class.

>14|TRBV2|TRBJ2-3|once|.
CASSERLETDTQYF
TGTGCCAGCAGCGAGAGACTAGAAACAGATACGCAGTATTTT
>14|TRBV11-2|TRBJ1-1|many|.
CASSLDNFSTEAFF
TGTGCCAGCAGCTTAGATAACTTTTCCACTGAAGCTTTCTTT
>16|TRBV20-1|TRBJ2-3|once|TRBD1
CSAREDRVPVTDTQYF
TGCAGTGCTAGAGAGGACAGGGTCCCTGTCACAGATACGCAGTATTTT
>15|TRBV12-3/TRBV12-4|TRBJ2-2|few|TRBD1
CASNDPDRRSGELFF
TGTGCCAGCAATGACCCGGACAGGCGAAGCGGGGAGCTGTTTTTT
>15|TRBV13|TRBJ2-1|once|TRBD2
CASSLKRDPYNEQFF
TGTGCCAGCAGCCTTAAGCGGGACCCCTACAATGAGCAGTTCTTC
>12|TRBV30|TRBJ1-3|few|.
CAWGASGNTIYF
TGTGCCTGGGGGGCCTCTGGAAACACCATATATTTT
>15|TRBV28|TRBJ1-4|many|TRBD1
CASSGATGGGEKLFF
TGTGCCAGCAGTGGGGCGACAGGGGGCGGTGAAAAACTGTTTTTT
>15|TRBV11-2|TRBJ2-7|.|.
CASSLVDSGSCEQYF
TGTGCCAGCAGCTTAGTAGACTCCGGGTCCTGCGAGCAGTACTTC
>19|TRBV24-1|TRBJ2-2|few|TRBD2
CATSDALAGYHSDTGELFF
TGTGCCACCAGTGATGCACTAGCGGGGTACCATTCGGACACCGGGGAGCTGTTTTTT
>15|TRBV6-5|TRBJ1-1|many|TRBD1
CASSYETNRGPEAFF
TGTGCCAGCAGTTACGAGACAAACAGGGGGCCTGAAGCTTTCTTT
>13|TRBV11-2|TRBJ2-1|many|.
CASSPLSYNEQFF
TGTGCCAGCAGCCCGCTAAGTTACAATGAGCAGTTCTTC
>14|TRBV20-1|TRBJ2-7|.|TRBD2
CSASTLAGPYEQYF
TGCAGTGCTAGTACACTAGCGGGGCCCTACGAGCAGTACTTC
>14|TRBV12-3/TRBV12-4|TRBJ2-1|once|TRBD2
CASRRTSGHNEQFF
TGTGCCAGCAGGCGGACTAGCGGACACAATGAGCAGTTCTTC
>15|TRBV29-1|TRBJ2-2|few|TRBD2
CSVVLAGGRTGELFF
TGCAGCGTTGTCCTAGCGGGAGGGCGGACCGGGGAGCTGTTTTTT
>16|TRBV6-5|TRBJ2-7|many|TRBD1
CASSYSGTGGSYEQYF
TGTGCCAGCAGTTACTCGGGGACAGGGGGTTCCTACGAGCAGTACTTC
>15|TRBV27|TRBJ2-1|few|TRBD1
CASSPYRDRVFEQFF
TGTGCCAGCAGTCCGTACCGGGACAGGGTCTTTGAGCAGTTCTTC
>13|TRBV24-1|TRBJ1-1|.|.
CATRGRSDTEAFF
TGTGCCACCCGAGGGAGGTCAGACACTGAAGCTTTCTTT
>15|TRBV20-1|TRBJ2-4|.|.
CSAREYGLAKNIQYF
TGCAGTGCTAGAGAGTACGGGCTAGCCAAAAACATTCAGTACTTC
>15|TRBV14|TRBJ1-1|.|.
CASSQVAGPNTEAFF
TGTGCCAGCAGCCAAGTTGCAGGGCCGAACACTGAAGCTTTCTTT
>16|TRBV4-1|TRBJ2-1|few|.
CASSQAHLTRGNEQFF
TGCGCCAGCAGCCAAGCGCACCTTACAAGGGGCAATGAGCAGTTCTTC
>19|TRBV7-9|TRBJ2-1|few|.
CASSPGFRTSLPPDNEQFF
TGTGCCAGCAGCCCTGGATTCCGAACTAGTCTCCCTCCGGACAATGAGCAGTTCTTC
>14|TRBV7-9|TRBJ2-1|many|TRBD2
CASSASGAHNEQFF
TGTGCCAGCAGCGCCAGCGGGGCGCACAATGAGCAGTTCTTC
>14|TRBV9|TRBJ2-5|.|TRBD2
CASSIAGGRETQYF
TGTGCCAGCTCCATAGCGGGAGGGAGAGAGACCCAGTACTTC
>17|TRBV5-5|TRBJ2-2|few|.
CASSLGRGRSNTGELFF
TGTGCCAGCAGCTTGGGTCGGGGCAGATCGAACACCGGGGAGCTGTTTTTT
>18|TRBV4-3|TRBJ2-2|.|TRBD2
CASSQGRLAGVSTGELFF
TGCGCCAGCAGCCAAGGAAGACTAGCGGGAGTATCGACCGGGGAGCTGTTTTTT
>14|TRBV3-1|TRBJ2-1|many|.
CASSQDSGYNEQFF
TGTGCCAGCAGCCAAGACTCTGGTTACAATGAGCAGTTCTTC
>14|TRBV10-2|TRBJ2-7|few|.
CASTSRSQSYEQYF
TGCGCCAGCACCTCACGGAGCCAATCCTACGAGCAGTACTTC
>16|TRBV4-2|TRBJ1-4|.|.
CASSQEPLGSGEKLFF
TGTGCCAGCAGCCAAGAGCCCCTGGGGTCGGGTGAAAAACTGTTTTTT
>14|TRBV30|TRBJ2-7|.|TRBD1
CAWNPGTGNYEQYF
TGTGCCTGGAATCCCGGGACAGGGAACTACGAGCAGTACTTC
>14|TRBV2|TRBJ2-1|many|.
CASKAETGINEQFF
TGTGCCAGCAAAGCGGAGACGGGTATCAATGAGCAGTTCTTC
>15|TRBV14|TRBJ2-1|.|.
CASSQDDGTYYEQFF
TGTGCCAGCAGCCAAGACGACGGGACTTACTACGAGCAGTTCTTC
>14|TRBV20-1|TRBJ2-5|.|TRBD1
CSARGQGPSETQYF
TGCAGTGCTAGGGGACAGGGACCGAGCGAGACCCAGTACTTC
>15|TRBV5-1|TRBJ1-1|.|.
CASSLALSYDTEAFF
TGCGCCAGCAGCTTGGCCCTCTCGTACGACACTGAAGCTTTCTTT
>17|TRBV28|TRBJ2-3|few|TRBD2
CASYPLGTSGTTDTQYF
TGTGCCAGCTATCCACTGGGGACTAGCGGGACGACAGATACGCAGTATTTT
>14|TRBV12-3/TRBV12-4|TRBJ2-7|many|TRBD1
CASRLDRGSYEQYF
TGTGCCAGCAGATTGGACAGGGGGAGCTACGAGCAGTACTTC
>16|TRBV28|TRBJ1-6|many|TRBD1
CASSRGQGSRNSPLHF
TGTGCCAGCAGCCGGGGACAGGGCAGTAGGAATTCACCCCTCCACTTT
>16|TRBV19|TRBJ1-5|few|.
CASSERQAYRDQPQHF
TGTGCCAGTAGTGAACGACAGGCCTACCGGGATCAGCCCCAGCATTTT
>15|TRBV3-1|TRBJ1-2|many|TRBD1
CASSPTGTDTYGYTF
TGTGCCAGCAGCCCTACCGGGACAGACACCTATGGCTACACCTTC
>15|TRBV5-1|TRBJ2-1|many|TRBD2
CASSWTSGRGNEQFF
TGCGCCAGCAGTTGGACTAGCGGGAGGGGCAATGAGCAGTTCTTC
>14|TRBV20-1|TRBJ2-7|.|.
CSARDFADSPGQYF
TGCAGTGCTAGAGATTTTGCGGATTCTCCTGGGCAGTACTTC
>14|TRBV20-1|TRBJ2-1|.|TRBD2
CSAGTSGTYNEQFF
TGCAGTGCCGGGACTAGCGGGACTTACAATGAGCAGTTCTTC
>15|TRBV30|TRBJ2-1|.|TRBD1
CAWTFWDRRYNEQFF
TGTGCCTGGACTTTCTGGGACAGGCGGTACAATGAGCAGTTCTTC
>16|TRBV5-5|TRBJ1-5|few|TRBD1
CASSFGAGTVNQPQHF
TGTGCCAGCAGCTTCGGGGCCGGGACAGTGAATCAGCCCCAGCATTTT
>14|TRBV2|TRBJ2-7|.|TRBD1
CASSDVTGGLEQYF
TGTGCCAGCAGTGATGTGACAGGGGGCCTCGAGCAGTACTTC
>16|TRBV5-1|TRBJ2-1|many|TRBD2
CASSPWGGDEYNEQFF
TGCGCCAGCAGCCCGTGGGGGGGGGACGAGTACAATGAGCAGTTCTTC
>12|TRBV11-2|TRBJ1-5|many|.
CASSSRAQPQHF
TGTGCCAGCAGTTCAAGGGCTCAGCCCCAGCATTTT
>12|TRBV20-1|TRBJ2-3|many|.
CSARAETDTQYF
TGCAGTGCTAGGGCGGAAACAGATACGCAGTATTTT
>16|TRBV6-1|TRBJ1-4|many|TRBD1
CASSEAVTGGYEKLFF
TGTGCCAGCAGTGAAGCCGTGACAGGGGGCTATGAAAAACTGTTTTTT
>13|TRBV30|TRBJ2-5|.|TRBD2
CAWSGLAKETQYF
TGTGCCTGGAGTGGACTAGCGAAAGAGACCCAGTACTTC
>13|TRBV6-5|TRBJ1-3|.|.
CASSYVGGNTIYF
TGTGCCAGCAGTTACGTGGGGGGGAACACCATATATTTT
>19|TRBV7-9|TRBJ2-3|.|TRBD2
CASSLVGLAGITSTDTQYF
TGTGCCAGCAGCTTGGTGGGACTAGCGGGTATTACTAGCACAGATACGCAGTATTTT
>13|TRBV6-1|TRBJ2-1|.|.
CASSEPSYNEQFF
TGTGCCAGCAGTGAGCCCTCCTACAATGAGCAGTTCTTC
>16|TRBV7-2|TRBJ2-1|.|TRBD1
CASSLVSGQTYNEQFF
TGTGCCAGCAGCTTAGTTTCGGGACAGACATACAATGAGCAGTTCTTC
>11|TRBV10-3|TRBJ1-1|few|.
CAISSGTEAFF
TGTGCCATCAGTAGCGGCACTGAAGCTTTCTTT
>14|TRBV5-6|TRBJ2-7|many|TRBD1
CASSSGQESYEQYF
TGTGCCAGCAGCTCAGGACAGGAAAGCTACGAGCAGTACTTC